This T cell receptor (beta chain) was identified in a study of spatial heterogeneity in lung cancer. For the study at large: Among detected sequences, beta-chain ones consistently exceeded alpha-chain ones in number. Overall study results and limits: Expanded intratumoral alpha and beta TCR counts tracked tumor mutation counts.

This clonotype was recorded at least ten times. Its matching antigen is unknown. Time point of the sample: sample taken at primary tumor resection. Unsorted tumor, nontumor lung tissue or cryopreserved PBMC supplied the whole RNA. The germline gives CDR1 LGHNA, CDR2 YNFKEQ. The CDR3 extends over 15 amino acids. With 4 bases removed from V and 0 bases from J, the gap between germline ends came to 12 bases. TCRdb called the 5' RACE reads again in MiXCR, with one record for every CDR3 protein. Among some 800 distinct CDR3 sequences listed, 7.2% were seen once. This chain connects TRBV4-2 to TRBJ1-1; D unclear. Material: lung tumor tissue, obtained at surgery. The sequence derives from a male donor with early-stage non-small cell lung cancer. In nucleotides, the CDR3 is TGTGCCAGCAGCCCCCGTAATTTGCTGAACACTGAAGCTTTCTTT. Translation: CASSPRNLLNTEAFF.